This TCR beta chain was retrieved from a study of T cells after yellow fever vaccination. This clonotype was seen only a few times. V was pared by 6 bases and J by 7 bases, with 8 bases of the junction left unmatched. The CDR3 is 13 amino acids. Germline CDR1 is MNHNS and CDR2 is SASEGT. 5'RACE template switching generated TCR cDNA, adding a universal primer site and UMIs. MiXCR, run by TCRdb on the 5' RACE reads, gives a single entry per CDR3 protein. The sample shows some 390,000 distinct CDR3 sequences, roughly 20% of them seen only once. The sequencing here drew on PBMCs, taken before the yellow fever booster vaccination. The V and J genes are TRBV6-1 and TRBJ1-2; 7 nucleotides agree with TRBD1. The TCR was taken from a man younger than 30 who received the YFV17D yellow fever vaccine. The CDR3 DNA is TGTGCCAGCAGCGGAACAGGGGAGGGTGGCTACACCTTC. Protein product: CASSGTGEGGYTF.